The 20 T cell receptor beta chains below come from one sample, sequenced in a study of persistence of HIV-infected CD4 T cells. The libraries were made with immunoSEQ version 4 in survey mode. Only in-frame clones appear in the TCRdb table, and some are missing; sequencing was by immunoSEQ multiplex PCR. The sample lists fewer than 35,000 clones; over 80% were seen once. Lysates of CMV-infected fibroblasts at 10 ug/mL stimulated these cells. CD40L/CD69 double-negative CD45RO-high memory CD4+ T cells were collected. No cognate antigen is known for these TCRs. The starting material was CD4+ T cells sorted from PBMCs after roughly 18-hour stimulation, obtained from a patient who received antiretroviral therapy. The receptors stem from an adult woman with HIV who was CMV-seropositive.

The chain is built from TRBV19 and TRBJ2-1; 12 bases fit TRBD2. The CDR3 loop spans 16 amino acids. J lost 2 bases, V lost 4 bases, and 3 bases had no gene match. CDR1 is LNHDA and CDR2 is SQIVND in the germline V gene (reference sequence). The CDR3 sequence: CASSTPSGGAYNEQFF. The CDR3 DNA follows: TGTGCCAGTAGTACCCCTAGCGGGGGGGCCTACAATGAGCAGTTCTTC.

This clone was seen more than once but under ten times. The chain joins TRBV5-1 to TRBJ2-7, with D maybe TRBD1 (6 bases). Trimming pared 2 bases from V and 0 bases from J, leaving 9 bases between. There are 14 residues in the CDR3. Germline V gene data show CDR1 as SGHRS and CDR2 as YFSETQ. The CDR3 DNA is TGCGCCAGCAGCTTACAGGGAAGCTCCTACGAGCAGTACTTC. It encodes CASSLQGSSYEQYF.

The CDR3 DNA reads TGTGCCAGCAGTCAGGGGGACAGCAGCAATCAGCCCCAGCATTTT. This sequence encodes CASSQGDSSNQPQHF. The V call is TRBV6-6, the J call TRBJ1-5; 7 positions agree with TRBD1. The trim removed 5 bases at V and 1 base at J, leaving 5 bases unmatched. Germline CDR1 and CDR2: MNHNY and SVGAGI (reference sequence). This CDR3 is 15 amino acids long.

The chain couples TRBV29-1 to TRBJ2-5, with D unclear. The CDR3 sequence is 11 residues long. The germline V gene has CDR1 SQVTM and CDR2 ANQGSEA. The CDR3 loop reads CSYGRKETQYF. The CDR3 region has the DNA TGCAGTTACGGGCGGAAAGAGACCCAGTACTTC.

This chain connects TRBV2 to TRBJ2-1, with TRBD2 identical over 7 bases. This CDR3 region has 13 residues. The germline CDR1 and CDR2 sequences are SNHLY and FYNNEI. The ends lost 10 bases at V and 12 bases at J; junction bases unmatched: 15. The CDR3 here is CATTYTGLVGQFF. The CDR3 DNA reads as TGTGCCACTACCTATACCGGACTAGTGGGGCAGTTCTTC.

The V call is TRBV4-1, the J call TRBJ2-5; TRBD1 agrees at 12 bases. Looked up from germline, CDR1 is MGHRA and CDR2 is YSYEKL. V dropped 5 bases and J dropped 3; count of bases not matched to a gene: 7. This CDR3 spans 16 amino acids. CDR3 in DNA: TGCGCCAGCAGCTCCCCCGGGACAGGGGGCAAAGAGACCCAGTACTTC. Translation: CASSSPGTGGKETQYF.

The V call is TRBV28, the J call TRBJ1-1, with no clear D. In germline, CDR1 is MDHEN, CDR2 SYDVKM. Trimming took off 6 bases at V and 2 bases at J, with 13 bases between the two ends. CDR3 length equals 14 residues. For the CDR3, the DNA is TGTGCCAGCAGATACGGGGTTGGAAACACTGAAGCTTTCTTT. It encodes CASRYGVGNTEAFF.

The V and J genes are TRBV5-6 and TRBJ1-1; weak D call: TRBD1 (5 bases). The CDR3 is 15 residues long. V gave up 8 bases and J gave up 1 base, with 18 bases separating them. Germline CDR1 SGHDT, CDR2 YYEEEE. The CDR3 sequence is CASTPLRGKNTEAFF. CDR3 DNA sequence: TGTGCCAGTACTCCTCTAAGGGGCAAGAACACTGAAGCTTTCTTT.

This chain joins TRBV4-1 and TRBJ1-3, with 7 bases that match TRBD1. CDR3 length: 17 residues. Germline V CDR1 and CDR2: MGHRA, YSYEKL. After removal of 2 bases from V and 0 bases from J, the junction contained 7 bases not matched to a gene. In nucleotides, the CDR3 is TGCGCCAGCAGCCAACCATCGGGACAGAGCTCTGGAAACACCATATATTTT. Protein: CASSQPSGQSSGNTIYF.

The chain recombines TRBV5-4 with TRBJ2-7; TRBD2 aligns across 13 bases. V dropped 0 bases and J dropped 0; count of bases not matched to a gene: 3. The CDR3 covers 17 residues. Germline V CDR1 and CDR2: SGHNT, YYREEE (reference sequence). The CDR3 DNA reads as TGTGCCAGCAGCTTGGCGGGACTAGCGGGGATCTCCTACGAGCAGTACTTC. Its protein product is CASSLAGLAGISYEQYF.

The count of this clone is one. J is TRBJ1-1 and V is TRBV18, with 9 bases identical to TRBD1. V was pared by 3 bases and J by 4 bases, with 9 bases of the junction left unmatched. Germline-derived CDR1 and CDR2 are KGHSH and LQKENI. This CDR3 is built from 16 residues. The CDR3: CASSPNSLTGGTEAFF. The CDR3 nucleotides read TGTGCCAGCTCACCGAACTCCTTGACAGGGGGCACTGAAGCTTTCTTT.

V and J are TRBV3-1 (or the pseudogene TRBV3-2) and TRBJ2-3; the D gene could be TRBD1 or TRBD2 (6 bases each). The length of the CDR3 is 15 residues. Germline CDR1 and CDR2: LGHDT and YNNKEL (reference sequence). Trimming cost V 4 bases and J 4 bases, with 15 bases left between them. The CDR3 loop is CASSPQGRLPDTQYF. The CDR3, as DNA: TGTGCCAGCAGCCCCCAGGGGAGGTTGCCAGATACGCAGTATTTT.

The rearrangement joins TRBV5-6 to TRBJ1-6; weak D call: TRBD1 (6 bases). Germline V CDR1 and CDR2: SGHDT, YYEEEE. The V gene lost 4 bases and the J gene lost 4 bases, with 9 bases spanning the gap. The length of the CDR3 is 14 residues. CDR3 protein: CASSPGAYNSPLHF. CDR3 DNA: TGTGCCAGCAGCCCAGGGGCATATAATTCACCCCTCCACTTT. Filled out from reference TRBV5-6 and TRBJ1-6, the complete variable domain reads DAGVTQSPTHLIKTRGQQVTLRCSPKSGHDTVSWYQQALGQGPQFIFQYYEEEERQRGNFPDRFSGHQFPNYSSELNVNALLLGDSALYLCASSPGAYNSPLHFGNGTRLTVT.

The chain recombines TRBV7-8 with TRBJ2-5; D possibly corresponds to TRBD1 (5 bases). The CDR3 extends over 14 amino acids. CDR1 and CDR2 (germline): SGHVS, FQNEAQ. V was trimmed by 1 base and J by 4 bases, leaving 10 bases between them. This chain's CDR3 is CASSLGARAETQYF. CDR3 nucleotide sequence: TGTGCCAGCAGCTTAGGGGCCAGGGCAGAGACCCAGTACTTC.

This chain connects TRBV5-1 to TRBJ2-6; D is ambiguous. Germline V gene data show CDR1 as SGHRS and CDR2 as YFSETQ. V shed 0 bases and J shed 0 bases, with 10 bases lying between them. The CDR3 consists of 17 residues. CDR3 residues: CASSLVPATSGANVLTF. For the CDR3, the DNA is TGCGCCAGCAGCTTGGTCCCAGCCACCTCTGGGGCCAACGTCCTGACTTTC.

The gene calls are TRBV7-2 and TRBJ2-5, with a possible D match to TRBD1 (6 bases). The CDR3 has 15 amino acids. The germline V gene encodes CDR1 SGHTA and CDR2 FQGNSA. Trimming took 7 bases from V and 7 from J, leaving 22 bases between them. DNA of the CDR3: TGTGCCAGCATAAGTCAGGGGACAAGCTCGGGGACCCAGTACTTC. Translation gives CASISQGTSSGTQYF.

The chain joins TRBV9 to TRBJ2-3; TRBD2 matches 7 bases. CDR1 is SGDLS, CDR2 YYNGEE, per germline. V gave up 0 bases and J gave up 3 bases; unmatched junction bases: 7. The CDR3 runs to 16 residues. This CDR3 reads CASSVVAGDGTDTQYF. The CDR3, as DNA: TGTGCCAGCAGCGTAGTGGCGGGAGATGGTACAGATACGCAGTATTTT.

CDR3 DNA sequence: TGCGCCACGCCTACGGGGGGGAACACTGAAGCTTTCTTT. Amino acid sequence: CATPTGGNTEAFF. This sequence joins TRBV23-1 and TRBJ1-1; D perhaps matches TRBD1 (5 bases). TRBV23-1 falls under the ORF class, with uncertain function. V was shortened by 10 bases and J by 1 base, with 13 bases between the two germline ends. This CDR3 is 13 amino acids long.

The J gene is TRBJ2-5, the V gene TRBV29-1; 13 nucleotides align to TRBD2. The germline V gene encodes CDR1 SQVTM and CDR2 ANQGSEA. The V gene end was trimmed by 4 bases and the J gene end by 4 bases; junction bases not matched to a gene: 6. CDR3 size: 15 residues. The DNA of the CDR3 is TGCAGCGTTGCCACTAGCGGGGGGGCGGGAGAGACCCAGTACTTC. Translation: CSVATSGGAGETQYF.

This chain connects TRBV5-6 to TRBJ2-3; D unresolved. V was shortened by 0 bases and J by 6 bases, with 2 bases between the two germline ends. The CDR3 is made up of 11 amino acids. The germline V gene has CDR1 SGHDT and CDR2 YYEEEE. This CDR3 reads CASSLDDTQYF. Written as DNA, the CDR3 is TGTGCCAGCAGCTTGGACGATACGCAGTATTTT. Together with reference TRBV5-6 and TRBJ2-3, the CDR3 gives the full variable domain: DAGVTQSPTHLIKTRGQQVTLRCSPKSGHDTVSWYQQALGQGPQFIFQYYEEEERQRGNFPDRFSGHQFPNYSSELNVNALLLGDSALYLCASSLDDTQYFGPGTRLTVL.